A selection of T cell receptor beta chains follows, all from one sample in a study of control samples from healthy donors and cancer patients. Produced via immunoSEQ multiplex PCR; TCRdb's table is partial and in-frame only. The table shows under 85,000 clones, with roughly 89% occurring only once. The sample taken for sequencing was PBMCs. The receptors come from a man aged 60 to 69 with colorectal cancer. CDR3s include the opening cysteine and the closing phenylalanine or tryptophan. The order of the fields is CDR3 DNA, CDR3 protein, V gene, D gene, J gene, clone size. D genes are given only for firm matches. Clone size is stated in some rows and not others, as once, few, many or a class when expanded.

cdr3_nt: TGTGCCAGCAGTCTCGGGCTGTTAGGGGGGGTGGATGGCTACACCTTC
cdr3_aa: CASSLGLLGGVDGYTF
v_call: TRBV6-6
d_call: NA
j_call: TRBJ1-2
clone_size: NA

cdr3_nt: TGTGCCACCCGGGAGGACGTGAACACTGAAGCTTTCTTT
cdr3_aa: CATREDVNTEAFF
v_call: TRBV7-9
d_call: NA
j_call: TRBJ1-1
clone_size: NA

cdr3_nt: TGTGCCAGCAGTGCAGGGGTAAGCAATCAGCCCCAGCATTTT
cdr3_aa: CASSAGVSNQPQHF
v_call: TRBV2
d_call: NA
j_call: TRBJ1-5
clone_size: NA

cdr3_nt: TGTGCCATCAGTGAGACGCCTTCCACAGATACGCAGTATTTT
cdr3_aa: CAISETPSTDTQYF
v_call: TRBV10-3
d_call: NA
j_call: TRBJ2-3
clone_size: NA

cdr3_nt: TGTGCCAGCAGTTCCCCAAGGGTTTACAACATTCAGTACTTC
cdr3_aa: CASSSPRVYNIQYF
v_call: TRBV7-9
d_call: NA
j_call: TRBJ2-4
clone_size: NA

cdr3_nt: TGTGCCGGATCACCCGGGCAGGGCAGGGATGAGCAGTTCTTC
cdr3_aa: CAGSPGQGRDEQFF
v_call: TRBV9
d_call: NA
j_call: TRBJ2-1
clone_size: NA

cdr3_nt: TGTGCCAGCCGGAACACTGAAGCTTTCTTT
cdr3_aa: CASRNTEAFF
v_call: TRBV28
d_call: NA
j_call: TRBJ1-1
clone_size: NA

cdr3_nt: TGCGCCAGCAGCCAAGGGGCGGGATTATATCAGCCCCAGCATTTT
cdr3_aa: CASSQGAGLYQPQHF
v_call: TRBV4-1
d_call: NA
j_call: TRBJ1-5
clone_size: NA

cdr3_nt: TGTGCCAGCAGCTCACAGGGTGTTGGAAACAATGAGCAGTTCTTC
cdr3_aa: CASSSQGVGNNEQFF
v_call: TRBV7-3
d_call: NA
j_call: TRBJ2-1
clone_size: NA

cdr3_nt: TGCGCCAGCAGCCAAGTGGACTATGGCTACACCTTC
cdr3_aa: CASSQVDYGYTF
v_call: TRBV4-1
d_call: NA
j_call: TRBJ1-2
clone_size: NA

cdr3_nt: TGTGCCAGCAGTTTGGACAGAAGCACAGATACGCAGTATTTT
cdr3_aa: CASSLDRSTDTQYF
v_call: TRBV27
d_call: NA
j_call: TRBJ2-3
clone_size: few

cdr3_nt: TGTGCCAGCAGTTCCCTTAATGAGCAGTTCTTC
cdr3_aa: CASSSLNEQFF
v_call: TRBV12-3/TRBV12-4
d_call: NA
j_call: TRBJ2-1
clone_size: NA

cdr3_nt: TGTGCCAGTATGGTGGGGGCAAGAAACACTGAAGCTTTCTTT
cdr3_aa: CASMVGARNTEAFF
v_call: TRBV19
d_call: NA
j_call: TRBJ1-1
clone_size: once

cdr3_nt: TGTGCCAGCACCTCCGGGACAAACAATCAGCCCCAGCATTTT
cdr3_aa: CASTSGTNNQPQHF
v_call: TRBV18
d_call: NA
j_call: TRBJ1-5
clone_size: NA

cdr3_nt: TGTGCCAGCAGCTTAGGGGAAGTTTGGACCGCGGACGAGCAGTACTTC
cdr3_aa: CASSLGEVWTADEQYF
v_call: TRBV7-9
d_call: NA
j_call: TRBJ2-7
clone_size: NA

cdr3_nt: TGTGCCAGCAGTCAACAGGGGAACACTGAAGCTTTCTTT
cdr3_aa: CASSQQGNTEAFF
v_call: TRBV11-2
d_call: NA
j_call: TRBJ1-1
clone_size: once

cdr3_nt: TGTGCCAGCAGTTTAATGGTGAACACTGAAGCTTTCTTT
cdr3_aa: CASSLMVNTEAFF
v_call: TRBV27
d_call: NA
j_call: TRBJ1-1
clone_size: NA

cdr3_nt: TGTGCCAGCAAACCCATGACTAGTTCAGATACGCAGTATTTT
cdr3_aa: CASKPMTSSDTQYF
v_call: TRBV28
d_call: NA
j_call: TRBJ2-3
clone_size: NA

cdr3_nt: TGTGCCAGCAGACCGCCGGGTTTAACCTACAATGAGCAGTTCTTC
cdr3_aa: CASRPPGLTYNEQFF
v_call: TRBV28
d_call: NA
j_call: TRBJ2-1
clone_size: NA

cdr3_nt: TGTGCCAGCAGTGAGGGGAGGGCTTACAATGAGCAGTTCTTC
cdr3_aa: CASSEGRAYNEQFF
v_call: TRBV2
d_call: TRBD2
j_call: TRBJ2-1
clone_size: NA

cdr3_nt: TGTGCCAGCAGTCTAGGGGGGGGCGGGAGCTCCTACAATGAGCAGTTCTTC
cdr3_aa: CASSLGGGGSSYNEQFF
v_call: TRBV3-1/TRBV3-2
d_call: NA
j_call: TRBJ2-1
clone_size: NA

cdr3_nt: TGTGCCAGCAGCGGGGGGTTCGCCGGGGAGCTGTTTTTT
cdr3_aa: CASSGGFAGELFF
v_call: TRBV7-9
d_call: NA
j_call: TRBJ2-2
clone_size: NA

cdr3_nt: TGTGCCAGCAGCGCGGGGGGGACAGGGGTTTACGAGCAGTACTTC
cdr3_aa: CASSAGGTGVYEQYF
v_call: TRBV9
d_call: TRBD1
j_call: TRBJ2-7
clone_size: NA

cdr3_nt: TGTGCCAGCAGCCAAGATCCGACAGGAACCAACAATGAGCAGTTCTTC
cdr3_aa: CASSQDPTGTNNEQFF
v_call: TRBV3-1/TRBV3-2
d_call: NA
j_call: TRBJ2-1
clone_size: NA

cdr3_nt: TGTGCCAGCAGCTCCAGAGGTAGGGTCCAAGAGACCCAGTACTTC
cdr3_aa: CASSSRGRVQETQYF
v_call: TRBV11-2
d_call: NA
j_call: TRBJ2-5
clone_size: few

cdr3_nt: TGTGCCAGCAGCGTAGAGGGGGGAGGGACAGGGGTGAACACTGAAGCTTTCTTT
cdr3_aa: CASSVEGGGTGVNTEAFF
v_call: TRBV9
d_call: TRBD1
j_call: TRBJ1-1
clone_size: NA

cdr3_nt: TGTGCCAGCAGTTTATCGGGGGTGTCGTCCGCGTACTTC
cdr3_aa: CASSLSGVSSAYF
v_call: TRBV27
d_call: NA
j_call: TRBJ2-5
clone_size: NA

cdr3_nt: TGTGCCAGCAGCGTAGGTGTTAGCGGGAAGGGACGGGAGACCCAGTACTTC
cdr3_aa: CASSVGVSGKGRETQYF
v_call: TRBV9
d_call: TRBD2
j_call: TRBJ2-5
clone_size: NA

cdr3_nt: TGTGCCAGCAGCTTAGCGGGGACAGGGAATAATGAAAAACTGTTTTTT
cdr3_aa: CASSLAGTGNNEKLFF
v_call: TRBV7-2
d_call: TRBD1
j_call: TRBJ1-4
clone_size: NA

cdr3_nt: TGTGCCAGCAGCTTCCCGACTAGGTCTAGCACAGATACGCAGTATTTT
cdr3_aa: CASSFPTRSSTDTQYF
v_call: TRBV9
d_call: NA
j_call: TRBJ2-3
clone_size: NA

cdr3_nt: TGTGCCAGCAGTTCCCCCCGGGGGTACGCTGAAGCTTTCTTT
cdr3_aa: CASSSPRGYAEAFF
v_call: TRBV6-5
d_call: NA
j_call: TRBJ1-1
clone_size: NA

cdr3_nt: TGTGCCAGCAGTGACTGTAGTGACCAGAAACCCAACACCACTAGCACAGATACGCAGTATTTT
cdr3_aa: CASSDCSDQKPNTTSTDTQYF
v_call: TRBV6-4
d_call: NA
j_call: TRBJ2-3
clone_size: NA

cdr3_nt: TGTGCCAGCAGCCTGGAGAGCGGGTGGCGGGAGACCCAGTACTTC
cdr3_aa: CASSLESGWRETQYF
v_call: TRBV7-6
d_call: NA
j_call: TRBJ2-5
clone_size: NA

cdr3_nt: TGTGCCAGCAGTTTTTCTGAAGCTTTCTTT
cdr3_aa: CASSFSEAFF
v_call: TRBV12-3/TRBV12-4
d_call: NA
j_call: TRBJ1-1
clone_size: NA

cdr3_nt: TGTGCCAGCAGCCAGAGGGGAAGGACAGCTAGCTCTGGGGCCAACGTCCTGACTTTC
cdr3_aa: CASSQRGRTASSGANVLTF
v_call: TRBV14
d_call: NA
j_call: TRBJ2-6
clone_size: NA

cdr3_nt: TGCACCAGCAGCCAAATATTCAGGGCCGCGCAGTACTTC
cdr3_aa: CTSSQIFRAAQYF
v_call: TRBV1
d_call: NA
j_call: TRBJ2-7
clone_size: NA

cdr3_nt: TGTGCCAGCAGTTACGACAGGGAAAGCACCGGGGAGCTGTTTTTT
cdr3_aa: CASSYDRESTGELFF
v_call: TRBV6-6
d_call: TRBD1
j_call: TRBJ2-2
clone_size: NA

cdr3_nt: TGTGCCAGCAGCCTTCAACAGGGCGTGACCTACGAGCAGTACTTC
cdr3_aa: CASSLQQGVTYEQYF
v_call: TRBV7-2
d_call: NA
j_call: TRBJ2-7
clone_size: NA

cdr3_nt: TGTGCCAGCAGCCGAACGGGAGCGGCCGGGGGGACCCAGTACTTC
cdr3_aa: CASSRTGAAGGTQYF
v_call: TRBV11-2
d_call: NA
j_call: TRBJ2-5
clone_size: NA

cdr3_nt: TGTGCCAGCAGCGTCCCCCCCGTGGGGATCGGCGCCAGGTACGACGAGCAGTACTTC
cdr3_aa: CASSVPPVGIGARYDEQYF
v_call: TRBV9
d_call: NA
j_call: TRBJ2-7
clone_size: NA